Listed below are T cell receptor beta chains from one sample, sequenced in a study of long-term antiretroviral therapy in people with HIV. The method was immunoSEQ multiplex PCR; TCRdb's version includes in-frame clones alone and lacks a portion of them. The sample has tens of thousands of clones, 97% seen once; the top ten hold just under 3%. The sample here was unsorted PBMCs, taken 6.9 years after starting antiretroviral therapy. These receptors were taken from a man aged 25 to 45 with HIV. CDR3s include the opening cysteine and the closing phenylalanine or tryptophan.

v_gene	j_gene	CDR3aa
TRBV7-6	TRBJ1-1	CASSQNRRGWGLTEAFF
TRBV7-3	TRBJ2-7	CASSLGGGYEQYF
TRBV29-1	TRBJ2-7	CSVTSGRIYEQYF
TRBV29-1	TRBJ1-1	CSVFTGTEAFF
TRBV7-2	TRBJ2-2	CASSRDGGELFF
TRBV10-3	TRBJ2-2	CAGQGSGELFF
TRBV7-2	TRBJ2-2	CASSLRQNTGELFF
TRBV5-1	TRBJ1-1	CASSLVTGVGAEAFF
TRBV19	TRBJ2-7	CASSINRGSYEQYF
TRBV30	TRBJ2-1	CAWSALRTAYNEQFF
TRBV6-5	TRBJ2-1	CASSYREGFNEQFF
TRBV7-8	TRBJ1-5	CASSLKRDSPSRGPQHF
TRBV7-2	TRBJ1-2	CASSRGHGYGYTF
TRBV5-1	TRBJ1-5	CASSLVQVNQPQHF
TRBV5-6	TRBJ2-7	CASSPGPILYEQYF
TRBV6-6	TRBJ2-2	CASTLAGDTGELFF
TRBV19	TRBJ2-5	CASSIVDQETQYF
TRBV18	TRBJ2-7	CASSLFSGNSYEQYF
TRBV29-1	TRBJ2-5	CSVVSEQETQYF
TRBV7-2	TRBJ1-5	CASSLRVTGVVSNQPQHF
TRBV4-3	TRBJ2-5	CASSQDWRQEETQYF
TRBV25-1	TRBJ2-5	CASSAPLAGAWETQYF
TRBV7-2	TRBJ2-7	CASSISYEQYF
TRBV9	TRBJ2-2	CASSVGVLNPGELFF
TRBV7-2	TRBJ2-4	CASSLNRGKAKNIQYF
TRBV7-2	TRBJ2-5	CASSLTAEETQYF
TRBV4-2	TRBJ2-7	CASSQEPSYEQYF
TRBV15	TRBJ2-1	CATSRAIAAEQFF
TRBV7-2	TRBJ2-1	CASSLTFEGGPFF
TRBV6-5	TRBJ2-5	CASSIEPQRETQYF
TRBV4-2	TRBJ2-3	CASSRILAGGADTQYF
TRBV7-9	TRBJ1-4	CASSRGGIDEKLFF
TRBV5-6	TRBJ2-1	CASSLEETGVEQFF
TRBV4-3	TRBJ2-3	CASSQRASGRHIPTDTQYF
TRBV18	TRBJ2-1	CASSPKPAGGSSGQFF
TRBV6-6	TRBJ1-2	CASNLSQGPTNYGYTF
TRBV6-1	TRBJ1-5	CASSEAAYNQPQHF
TRBV2	TRBJ2-1	CASGKRGAYNEQFF
TRBV7-2	TRBJ2-3	CASSFRAGASTDTQYF
TRBV5-4	TRBJ2-7	CASSSGVSYEQYF
TRBV29-1	TRBJ1-3	CSVEDLHRVSGNTIYF
TRBV4-3	TRBJ2-5	CASSQDLGWAQYF
TRBV7-8	TRBJ1-2	CASSRGPAYGYTF
TRBV14	TRBJ1-1	CASGEVGAPNTEAFF
TRBV15	TRBJ2-6	CATSRDRWFDSGANVLTF
TRBV5-4	TRBJ2-1	CASSYSGSDNEQFF
TRBV2	TRBJ2-6	CASSGPLPSGANVLTF
TRBV4-2	TRBJ1-5	CASSQDPTDPQHF
TRBV9	TRBJ2-7	CASSLGQGKSYEQYF
TRBV5-6	TRBJ1-1	CASSLYQLGVNTEAFF
TRBV6-5	TRBJ2-2	CASTLAGDTGELFF
TRBV4-2	TRBJ2-2	CASSQLLQGAGTGELFF
TRBV2	TRBJ2-3	CASSVRAGATDTQYF
TRBV11-2	TRBJ2-2	CASSSGLAGPATGELFF
TRBV7-9	TRBJ1-1	CASSPGRTSNTEAFF
TRBV19	TRBJ1-1	CASSIGSGTGRRTEAFF
TRBV27	TRBJ1-2	CASTQDGQAYTF
TRBV15	TRBJ1-5	CATSRDRGISNQPQHF
TRBV4-3	TRBJ1-2	CASSQEGSGGYTF
TRBV5-6	TRBJ1-2	CASSQLGINYGYTF